This T cell receptor beta chain was documented in a study of cytomegalovirus exposure and HLA in healthy donors. The study's findings and limits: Highly shared sequence variants in one cluster were likely a sequencing artifact. Some TCR beta chains (roughly 150 of them) were listed as cytomegalovirus-associated. At a 0.05 false discovery rate, a later analysis found some 18,000 TCR beta sequences to be associated with HLA alleles.

Healthy bone marrow donors formed the donor group. The PCR made use of 60 Vbeta and 13 Jbeta primers. Sequencing was performed with immunoSEQ multiplex PCR; in TCRdb, only in-frame clones are kept and a portion is missing. The sample yields around 100,000 clones, around 10% seen once. Germline V gene lookup returns CDR1 SEHNR and CDR2 FQNEAQ (reference sequence). Trimming cost V 2 bases and J 1 base, with 11 bases left between them. The CDR3 contains 15 residues. This clone was seen only a few times. Its cognate antigen is unknown. The origin of this receptor is a man aged 40-55 years in good health and CMV-seropositive. V usage is TRBV7-9 and J usage is TRBJ1-1, with a possible D match to TRBD1 (5 bases). The sample comprised PBMCs. The CDR3 bases are TGTGCCAGCAGCTTACGCCTCGGGGGGAACACTGAAGCTTTCTTT. This codes for CASSLRLGGNTEAFF.